The text below deals with one TCR beta chain. Its specificity is not known. Germline V lookup: CDR1 SGHTA, CDR2 FQGNSA. This CDR3 has 14 residues. Trimming left V 1 base short and J 4 bases short, with 10 bases between. The record originates from a study of blood T cells in healthy people across ages. Study results and caveats: Long-lived and aged donors differed, with more naive CD4+ cells and higher diversity in the long-lived.

It was with a sample-barcoded 5' primer and a J-beta primer mix that a second PCR of about 6 to 12 cycles was run. TCRdb re-derived calls from the 5' RACE reads in MiXCR, one entry per CDR3 protein. The table includes 600,000 or so distinct CDR3 sequences, less than 60% detected once. The chain recombines TRBV7-2 with TRBJ1-1; tentative D call: TRBD1 (6 bases). The sequence came from a man of 80 years or more in good health. Source material: blood. CDR3 nucleotides: TGTGCCAGCAGCTTAGATCGGGGGCCCACTGAAGCTTTCTTT. Translating it yields CASSLDRGPTEAFF.